This TCR beta chain emerged from a study of cytomegalovirus exposure and HLA in healthy donors. General study findings and limits: In an earlier analysis, about 87% or about 30%: the productive usage of most TCR beta V segments. It was shown in a later analysis that HLA-associated TCR beta chains were more clonally expanded than other, equally common chains.

CDR1 and CDR2 from the germline V gene are MGHRA and YSYEKL. Losses at the gene ends were 4 bases for V and 2 bases for J; bases not matched to a gene: 11. The CDR3 is made up of 16 amino acids. Primers for the PCR totalled 60 Vbeta and 13 Jbeta. Sequencing was performed with immunoSEQ multiplex PCR; in TCRdb, only in-frame clones are kept and a portion is missing. The profile shows 85,000 to 100,000 clones, around 81% of them singletons. This clone was observed a few times. What it binds is unknown. Healthy donors of bone marrow made up the group. Sequenced material: PBMCs. This TCR was recovered from a female donor in good health and CMV-seropositive. This chain links TRBV4-1 with TRBJ2-7; TRBD1 matches 7 bases. CDR3 residues: CASSLFPGTETYEQYF. The CDR3 bases are TGCGCCAGCAGCCTTTTCCCCGGGACAGAGACCTACGAGCAGTACTTC.